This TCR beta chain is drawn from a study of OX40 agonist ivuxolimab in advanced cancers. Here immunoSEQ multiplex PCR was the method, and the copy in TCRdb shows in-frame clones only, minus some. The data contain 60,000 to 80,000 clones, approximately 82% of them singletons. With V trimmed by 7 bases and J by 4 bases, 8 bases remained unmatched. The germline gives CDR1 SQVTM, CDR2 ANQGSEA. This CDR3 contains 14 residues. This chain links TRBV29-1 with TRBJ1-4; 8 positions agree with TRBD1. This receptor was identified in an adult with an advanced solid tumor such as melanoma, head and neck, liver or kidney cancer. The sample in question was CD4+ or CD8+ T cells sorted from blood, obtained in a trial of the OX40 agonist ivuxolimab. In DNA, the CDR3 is TGCAGCGCCATCGGGGGACAGGATAATGAAAAACTGTTTTTT. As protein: CSAIGGQDNEKLFF.